This is a list of T cell receptor beta chains from one sample in a study of T cell repertoires in cytomegalovirus infection. TCRdb used MiXCR to reprocess the reads, holding one entry per CDR3 protein. The repertoire includes about 230,000 distinct CDR3 sequences, about 7% of them detected once, and about 6.5% sits in the top ten. Sequencing was performed on PBMCs. These receptors all stem from a human donor in good health (CMV status not recorded). Some clones in this sample may be carry-over from other donors' samples. Each CDR3 is given with its conserved first and last residue. Fields, in order: clone size, D gene, J gene, V gene, CDR3 protein, CDR3 DNA. A D gene is named only where the DNA matches it firmly. The size entry is marked missing in some rows and otherwise reads once, few, many or a size class.

size: many
D: TRBD1
J: TRBJ1-1
V: TRBV7-8
CDR3: CASSLAETGLNTEAFF
DNA: TGTGCCAGCAGCTTAGCGGAGACAGGGCTGAACACTGAAGCTTTCTTT

size: many
D: TRBD1
J: TRBJ1-1
V: TRBV7-2
CDR3: CASRRGLDREVGAFF
DNA: TGTGCCAGCAGGCGGGGCTTAGACAGGGAAGTTGGAGCTTTCTTT

size: many
D: .
J: TRBJ2-5
V: TRBV7-2
CDR3: CASSLAGGAGETQYF
DNA: TGTGCCAGCAGCTTAGCGGGGGGGGCGGGGGAGACCCAGTACTTC

size: many
D: TRBD1
J: TRBJ1-2
V: TRBV7-2
CDR3: CASSPLGTGYGYTF
DNA: TGTGCCAGCAGCCCCCTAGGGACAGGGTATGGCTACACCTTC

size: many
D: .
J: TRBJ2-7
V: TRBV7-3
CDR3: CASSLTFAQGEQYF
DNA: TGTGCCAGCAGCTTAACGTTTGCACAGGGCGAGCAGTACTTC

size: many
D: .
J: TRBJ1-2
V: TRBV7-8
CDR3: CASSLAGGPGGYTF
DNA: TGTGCCAGCAGCTTAGCCGGGGGGCCTGGTGGCTACACCTTC

size: many
D: .
J: TRBJ1-4
V: TRBV20-1
CDR3: CSARGSGEGLNEKLFF
DNA: TGCAGTGCTAGAGGTTCCGGAGAAGGGCTTAATGAAAAACTGTTTTTT

size: many
D: TRBD1
J: TRBJ1-2
V: TRBV28
CDR3: CASSTPGTGGHGYGYTF
DNA: TGTGCCAGCAGCACCCCCGGGACAGGGGGGCATGGGTATGGCTACACCTTC

size: many
D: .
J: TRBJ1-1
V: TRBV7-2
CDR3: CASTPRGKGLNTEAFF
DNA: TGTGCCAGCACCCCTCGGGGAAAGGGTCTGAACACTGAAGCTTTCTTT

size: many
D: TRBD1
J: TRBJ1-2
V: TRBV15
CDR3: CATSKTGGYGYTF
DNA: TGTGCCACCAGCAAGACAGGGGGCTATGGCTACACCTTC

size: many
D: .
J: TRBJ1-5
V: TRBV7-8
CDR3: CASSKLTGHQPQHF
DNA: TGTGCCAGCAGCAAGTTGACAGGACATCAGCCCCAGCATTTT

size: many
D: .
J: TRBJ1-1
V: TRBV20-1
CDR3: CSAPDSWVTEAFF
DNA: TGCAGTGCCCCGGACTCGTGGGTCACTGAAGCTTTCTTT

size: many
D: TRBD1
J: TRBJ2-7
V: TRBV3-1
CDR3: CASSQTRKTNPGQGNTYEQYF
DNA: TGTGCCAGCAGCCAGACCAGAAAGACAAACCCGGGACAGGGGAATACCTACGAGCAGTACTTC

size: many
D: TRBD1
J: TRBJ2-3
V: TRBV20-1
CDR3: CSARTTGQGRTDTQYF
DNA: TGCAGTGCTAGAACTACTGGACAGGGTCGCACAGATACGCAGTATTTT

size: many
D: .
J: TRBJ1-5
V: TRBV6-2/TRBV6-3
CDR3: CASSSNPTGDNQPQHF
DNA: TGTGCCAGCAGTTCAAACCCAACAGGAGATAATCAGCCCCAGCATTTT

size: many
D: .
J: TRBJ2-5
V: TRBV7-2
CDR3: CASSQTPTGETQYF
DNA: TGTGCCAGCAGCCAGACCCCGACCGGGGAGACCCAGTACTTC

size: few
D: .
J: TRBJ2-5
V: TRBV20-1
CDR3: CSAMTGIGETQYF
DNA: TGCAGTGCTATGACAGGAATCGGAGAGACCCAGTACTTC

size: many
D: .
J: TRBJ1-1
V: TRBV12-3/TRBV12-4
CDR3: CASSLDPGAGTEAFF
DNA: TGTGCCAGCAGTTTGGATCCGGGGGCCGGGACTGAAGCTTTCTTT

size: many
D: .
J: TRBJ1-1
V: TRBV7-9
CDR3: CASSSTGMNTEAFF
DNA: TGTGCCAGCAGCTCAACAGGGATGAACACTGAAGCTTTCTTT

size: many
D: .
J: TRBJ1-2
V: TRBV11-2
CDR3: CASSLVGLNGYTF
DNA: TGTGCCAGCAGCTTAGTAGGTCTCAATGGCTACACCTTC

size: few
D: TRBD1
J: TRBJ1-3
V: TRBV14
CDR3: CASSLIPGQISGNTIYF
DNA: TGTGCCAGCAGTCTCATCCCGGGACAGATCTCTGGAAACACCATATATTTT

size: few
D: .
J: TRBJ2-7
V: TRBV28
CDR3: CASSSPGEVEQYF
DNA: TGTGCCAGCAGTTCCCCCGGAGAGGTTGAGCAGTACTTC

size: .
D: TRBD2
J: TRBJ2-7
V: TRBV29-1
CDR3: CSAEGSSGGSYEQYF
DNA: TGCAGCGCCGAAGGGTCTAGCGGGGGGTCCTACGAGCAGTACTTC

size: many
D: .
J: TRBJ1-6
V: TRBV20-1
CDR3: CSVSDYNSPLHF
DNA: TGCAGTGTGTCTGACTATAATTCACCCCTCCACTTT

size: few
D: .
J: TRBJ2-7
V: TRBV28
CDR3: CASHTGSAYEQYF
DNA: TGTGCCAGCCATACCGGATCAGCCTACGAGCAGTACTTC

size: many
D: .
J: TRBJ1-1
V: TRBV5-6
CDR3: CASRGAGGTEAFF
DNA: TGTGCCAGCAGGGGTGCCGGTGGTACTGAAGCTTTCTTT

size: many
D: .
J: TRBJ1-1
V: TRBV20-1
CDR3: CSARVKNTEAFF
DNA: TGCAGTGCTAGAGTAAAGAACACTGAAGCTTTCTTT

size: many
D: .
J: TRBJ1-6
V: TRBV25-1
CDR3: CASSRTAYNSPLHF
DNA: TGTGCCAGCAGTCGGACAGCTTATAATTCACCCCTCCACTTT

size: many
D: .
J: TRBJ1-1
V: TRBV15
CDR3: CATSTITEAFF
DNA: TGTGCCACCAGCACGATTACTGAAGCTTTCTTT

size: .
D: .
J: TRBJ1-1
V: TRBV2
CDR3: CASSVSRTEAFF
DNA: TGTGCCAGCAGTGTTTCCCGGACTGAAGCTTTCTTT

size: .
D: TRBD1
J: TRBJ2-5
V: TRBV7-2
CDR3: CASSNPGQGIETQYF
DNA: TGTGCCAGCAGCAACCCGGGACAGGGGATCGAGACCCAGTACTTC